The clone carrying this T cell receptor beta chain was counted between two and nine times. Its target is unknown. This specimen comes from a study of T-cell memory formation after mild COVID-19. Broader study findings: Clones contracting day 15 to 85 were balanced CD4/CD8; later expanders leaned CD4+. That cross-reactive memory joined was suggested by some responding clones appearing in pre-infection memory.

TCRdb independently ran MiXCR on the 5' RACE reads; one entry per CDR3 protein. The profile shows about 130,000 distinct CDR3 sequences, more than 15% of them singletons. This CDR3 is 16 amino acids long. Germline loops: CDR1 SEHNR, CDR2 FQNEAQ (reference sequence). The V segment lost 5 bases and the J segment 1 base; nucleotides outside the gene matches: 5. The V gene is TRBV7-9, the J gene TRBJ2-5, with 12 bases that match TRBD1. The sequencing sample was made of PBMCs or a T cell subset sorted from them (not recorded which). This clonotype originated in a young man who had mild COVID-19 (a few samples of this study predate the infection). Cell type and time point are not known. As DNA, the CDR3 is TGTGCCAGCAGCCCCCGGGACAGGGGGCCCCAAGAGACCCAGTACTTC. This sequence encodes CASSPRDRGPQETQYF.